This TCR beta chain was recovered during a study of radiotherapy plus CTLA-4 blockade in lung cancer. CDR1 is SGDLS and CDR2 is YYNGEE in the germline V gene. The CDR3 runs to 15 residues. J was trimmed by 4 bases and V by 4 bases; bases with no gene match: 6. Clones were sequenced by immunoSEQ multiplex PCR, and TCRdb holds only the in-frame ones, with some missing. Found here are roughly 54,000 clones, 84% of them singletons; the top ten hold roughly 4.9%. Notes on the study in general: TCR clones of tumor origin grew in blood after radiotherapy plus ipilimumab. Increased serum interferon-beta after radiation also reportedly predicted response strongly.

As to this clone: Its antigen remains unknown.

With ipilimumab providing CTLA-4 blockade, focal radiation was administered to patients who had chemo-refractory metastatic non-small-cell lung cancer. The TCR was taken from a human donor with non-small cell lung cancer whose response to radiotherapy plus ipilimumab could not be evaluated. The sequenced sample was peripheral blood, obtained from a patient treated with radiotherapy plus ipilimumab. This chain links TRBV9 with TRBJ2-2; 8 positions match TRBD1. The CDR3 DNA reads TGTGCCAGCAGCTTTGACAGGGGTTCCACCGGGGAGCTGTTTTTT. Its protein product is CASSFDRGSTGELFF. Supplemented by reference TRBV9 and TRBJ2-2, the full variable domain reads DSGVTQTPKHLITATGQRVTLRCSPRSGDLSVYWYQQSLDQGLQFLIQYYNGEERAKGNILERFSAQQFPDLHSELNLSSLELGDSALYFCASSFDRGSTGELFFGEGSRLTVL.